Listed below are T cell receptor beta chains from one sample, sequenced in a study of cytomegalovirus exposure and HLA in healthy donors. Repertoires were generated with immunoSEQ multiplex PCR, while TCRdb's copy carries only in-frame clones and drops some. The sample records roughly 120,000 clones, 70% to 90% being singletons. Source material: PBMCs. The receptors originated from a woman aged 25 to 39 in good health and CMV-seronegative. CDR3s include the opening cysteine and the closing phenylalanine or tryptophan. D genes are given only for firm matches. Part of the rows lack a size; the others show once, few, many or a class for expanded clones.

J: TRBJ1-3
D: -
V: TRBV2
size: -
CDR3: CASIERSSGNTIYF
DNA: TGTGCCAGCATTGAAAGGAGCTCTGGAAACACCATATATTTT

J: TRBJ2-7
D: TRBD1
V: TRBV5-1
size: -
CDR3: CASSLVTGADEQYF
DNA: TGCGCCAGCAGCTTGGTTACAGGGGCGGACGAGCAGTACTTC

J: TRBJ2-1
D: TRBD2
V: TRBV5-4
size: -
CDR3: CASSLVGGAYNEQFF
DNA: TGTGCCAGCAGCTTGGTCGGGGGGGCCTACAATGAGCAGTTCTTC

J: TRBJ1-1
D: TRBD1
V: TRBV14
size: -
CDR3: CASEKGQGPSRGRTEAFF
DNA: TGTGCCAGCGAGAAGGGACAGGGGCCTTCCCGGGGACGCACTGAAGCTTTCTTT

J: TRBJ2-1
D: TRBD2
V: TRBV7-2
size: -
CDR3: CASTSIAGGTNEQFF
DNA: TGTGCCAGCACCTCGATAGCGGGGGGTACCAATGAGCAGTTCTTC

J: TRBJ1-2
D: TRBD1
V: TRBV10-3
size: -
CDR3: CAISEGQGYGYTF
DNA: TGTGCCATCAGTGAAGGACAGGGATATGGCTACACCTTC

J: TRBJ1-2
D: -
V: TRBV28
size: -
CDR3: CASSGRVGSAYTF
DNA: TGTGCCAGCAGTGGCAGGGTAGGCTCAGCCTACACCTTC

J: TRBJ2-2
D: TRBD1
V: TRBV9
size: -
CDR3: CASRWGTDHPSDTGELFF
DNA: TGTGCCAGCAGATGGGGGACAGACCACCCCTCGGACACCGGGGAGCTGTTTTTT

J: TRBJ1-2
D: -
V: TRBV19
size: -
CDR3: CASSSFNSGGYTF
DNA: TGTGCCAGTAGTTCGTTTAATTCCGGGGGCTACACCTTC

J: TRBJ2-2
D: TRBD1
V: TRBV5-1
size: -
CDR3: CASSASTGGRTGELFF
DNA: TGCGCCAGCAGCGCCTCGACAGGGGGCCGAACCGGGGAGCTGTTTTTT

J: TRBJ2-1
D: -
V: TRBV6-1
size: -
CDR3: CASSVFWAGLQVYNEQFF
DNA: TGTGCCAGCAGTGTATTCTGGGCGGGGCTCCAGGTCTACAATGAGCAGTTCTTC

J: TRBJ2-2
D: -
V: TRBV5-4
size: -
CDR3: CASSGGDLANTGELFF
DNA: TGTGCCAGCAGCGGCGGGGACCTCGCGAACACCGGGGAGCTGTTTTTT

J: TRBJ2-3
D: -
V: TRBV4-1
size: -
CDR3: CASSWLTGSTDTQYF
DNA: TGCGCCAGCAGTTGGTTGACGGGGAGCACAGATACGCAGTATTTT

J: TRBJ2-5
D: -
V: TRBV7-2
size: -
CDR3: CASSIGGLGYQETQYF
DNA: TGTGCCAGCAGCATCGGAGGTCTGGGGTACCAAGAGACCCAGTACTTC

J: TRBJ2-2
D: -
V: TRBV10-3
size: -
CDR3: CAISREYTGELFF
DNA: TGTGCCATCAGTCGGGAGTACACCGGGGAGCTGTTTTTT

J: TRBJ2-7
D: -
V: TRBV5-1
size: -
CDR3: CASSLTTGIVVYEQYF
DNA: TGCGCCAGCAGCTTAACAACAGGGATCGTGGTCTACGAGCAGTACTTC

J: TRBJ2-7
D: -
V: TRBV6-1
size: -
CDR3: CASREGGGNEQYF
DNA: TGTGCCAGCAGGGAAGGGGGCGGGAACGAGCAGTACTTC

J: TRBJ2-7
D: TRBD1
V: TRBV12-5
size: -
CDR3: CASGFGQVAYEQYF
DNA: TGTGCTAGTGGTTTCGGACAGGTCGCCTACGAGCAGTACTTC

J: TRBJ2-1
D: TRBD1
V: TRBV12-5
size: many
CDR3: CASGLTGRDRVYNEQFF
DNA: TGTGCTAGTGGTTTGACCGGCAGGGACAGGGTCTACAATGAGCAGTTCTTC

J: TRBJ1-4
D: -
V: TRBV4-1
size: -
CDR3: CASSPERGPGNEKLFF
DNA: TGCGCCAGCAGCCCGGAACGTGGGCCAGGGAATGAAAAACTGTTTTTT

J: TRBJ1-6
D: TRBD1
V: TRBV5-1
size: -
CDR3: CASSLASTGDHNSPLHF
DNA: TGCGCCAGCAGCTTGGCCTCGACAGGGGACCATAATTCACCCCTCCACTTT

J: TRBJ1-6
D: TRBD1
V: TRBV6-5
size: few
CDR3: CASSYPDRGSPLHF
DNA: TGTGCCAGCAGTTATCCGGACAGGGGATCACCCCTCCACTTT

J: TRBJ1-2
D: TRBD1
V: TRBV6-6
size: -
CDR3: CASSPRDSNYGYTF
DNA: TGTGCCAGCAGTCCCCGGGACAGCAACTATGGCTACACCTTC

J: TRBJ2-1
D: TRBD2
V: TRBV6-5
size: -
CDR3: CASSSGTSGGNEQFF
DNA: TGTGCCAGCAGTTCCGGGACTAGCGGGGGCAATGAGCAGTTCTTC

J: TRBJ2-3
D: TRBD2
V: TRBV7-9
size: -
CDR3: CASRISGGSTDTQYF
DNA: TGTGCCAGCAGGATTAGCGGGGGTAGCACAGATACGCAGTATTTT

J: TRBJ1-6
D: -
V: TRBV10-2
size: -
CDR3: CASSGVYNSPLHF
DNA: TGCGCCAGCAGCGGGGTGTATAATTCACCCCTCCACTTT

J: TRBJ2-7
D: TRBD2
V: TRBV12-5
size: -
CDR3: CASGLVLSVASGGLGEQYF
DNA: TGTGCTAGTGGTTTGGTACTGTCAGTGGCTAGCGGGGGTCTCGGGGAGCAGTACTTC

J: TRBJ1-1
D: -
V: TRBV20-1
size: -
CDR3: CSARGTVEAFF
DNA: TGCAGTGCTAGAGGGACAGTGGAAGCTTTCTTT

J: TRBJ2-7
D: -
V: TRBV7-2
size: -
CDR3: CASSLERGSYEQYF
DNA: TGTGCCAGCAGCTTAGAACGGGGCTCCTACGAGCAGTACTTC

J: TRBJ1-2
D: TRBD1
V: TRBV29-1
size: -
CDR3: CSVLGGHRGRGGYTF
DNA: TGCAGCGTCCTGGGAGGTCACAGGGGGCGCGGGGGCTACACCTTC

J: TRBJ2-5
D: TRBD1
V: TRBV5-4
size: -
CDR3: CASSYRGGPPTQYF
DNA: TGTGCCAGCAGCTACAGAGGGGGCCCGCCGACCCAGTACTTC

J: TRBJ2-3
D: -
V: TRBV9
size: -
CDR3: CASNRDNTDTQYF
DNA: TGTGCCAGCAACCGGGACAACACAGATACGCAGTATTTT

J: TRBJ2-1
D: TRBD1
V: TRBV6-5
size: few
CDR3: CASTPGQGVNEQFF
DNA: TGTGCCAGCACTCCGGGACAGGGAGTAAATGAGCAGTTCTTC

J: TRBJ2-7
D: TRBD1
V: TRBV19
size: -
CDR3: CASSKGTVSSYEQYF
DNA: TGTGCCAGTAGTAAGGGGACAGTAAGCTCCTACGAGCAGTACTTC

J: TRBJ1-5
D: TRBD1
V: TRBV28
size: -
CDR3: CASSADRGYSNQPQHF
DNA: TGTGCCAGCAGTGCCGACAGGGGCTATAGCAATCAGCCCCAGCATTTT

J: TRBJ1-5
D: TRBD1
V: TRBV7-2
size: -
CDR3: CASSRDRGISNQPQHF
DNA: TGTGCCAGCAGCCGTGACAGGGGGATTAGCAATCAGCCCCAGCATTTT

J: TRBJ2-6
D: -
V: TRBV9
size: -
CDR3: CASSVEGESGANVLTF
DNA: TGTGCCAGCAGCGTAGAGGGAGAATCTGGGGCCAACGTCCTGACTTTC

J: TRBJ2-1
D: TRBD1
V: TRBV6-5
size: few
CDR3: CASRLRTGSNEQFF
DNA: TGTGCCAGCAGACTGCGGACAGGGAGCAATGAGCAGTTCTTC

J: TRBJ2-3
D: TRBD2
V: TRBV7-2
size: few
CDR3: CASSLDIAGARRDTQYF
DNA: TGTGCCAGCAGCTTAGATATAGCGGGGGCCCGTCGGGATACGCAGTATTTT

J: TRBJ2-7
D: -
V: TRBV2
size: -
CDR3: CASSPANGIVPYEQYF
DNA: TGTGCCAGCAGCCCTGCGAACGGGATAGTCCCCTACGAGCAGTACTTC

J: TRBJ1-5
D: TRBD1
V: TRBV12-5
size: -
CDR3: CASGLRDRANQPQHF
DNA: TGTGCTAGTGGCTTACGGGACAGGGCGAATCAGCCCCAGCATTTT

J: TRBJ2-7
D: TRBD1
V: TRBV27
size: -
CDR3: CASSLSGQGVGEQYF
DNA: TGTGCCAGCAGTTTATCAGGACAGGGGGTTGGCGAGCAGTACTTC

J: TRBJ1-5
D: TRBD1
V: TRBV7-2
size: -
CDR3: CASSLQGGQPQHF
DNA: TGTGCCAGCAGCCTGCAGGGGGGACAGCCCCAGCATTTT

J: TRBJ1-5
D: -
V: TRBV27
size: -
CDR3: CASGPGERQPQHF
DNA: TGTGCCAGCGGACCAGGGGAGCGGCAGCCCCAGCATTTT

J: TRBJ1-5
D: TRBD1
V: TRBV7-9
size: -
CDR3: CASSPGQGDSNQPQHF
DNA: TGTGCCAGCAGCCCCGGACAGGGGGATAGCAATCAGCCCCAGCATTTT

J: TRBJ2-3
D: TRBD2
V: TRBV6-5
size: few
CDR3: CASSYQTSGGDTQYF
DNA: TGTGCCAGCAGTTACCAGACTAGCGGGGGTGATACGCAGTATTTT

J: TRBJ1-1
D: TRBD1
V: TRBV7-9
size: -
CDR3: CASSFRDRGDNTEAFF
DNA: TGTGCCAGCAGCTTCCGGGACAGGGGGGATAACACTGAAGCTTTCTTT

J: TRBJ2-5
D: TRBD2
V: TRBV7-2
size: -
CDR3: CASSSSRGGAETQYF
DNA: TGTGCCAGCAGCTCCTCCCGCGGGGGGGCGGAGACCCAGTACTTC

J: TRBJ1-2
D: -
V: TRBV7-2
size: -
CDR3: CASSPRGGANYGYTF
DNA: TGTGCCAGCAGCCCCCGCGGAGGAGCGAACTATGGCTACACCTTC

J: TRBJ2-1
D: TRBD1
V: TRBV30
size: -
CDR3: CAWSRDSYNEQFF
DNA: TGTGCCTGGAGCCGGGACAGCTACAATGAGCAGTTCTTC

J: TRBJ1-2
D: TRBD1
V: TRBV7-9
size: few
CDR3: CASSTRDRETSNYGYTF
DNA: TGTGCCAGCAGCACCCGGGACAGGGAGACATCTAACTATGGCTACACCTTC

J: TRBJ1-3
D: TRBD1
V: TRBV9
size: -
CDR3: CASSGSGQGGGNTIYF
DNA: TGTGCCAGCAGCGGCTCGGGACAGGGAGGCGGAAACACCATATATTTT

J: TRBJ2-2
D: TRBD1
V: TRBV4-3
size: -
CDR3: CASSLDRGRTGELFF
DNA: TGCGCCAGCAGCCTGGACAGGGGAAGAACCGGGGAGCTGTTTTTT

J: TRBJ2-7
D: -
V: TRBV5-1
size: -
CDR3: CASSLGQGMGEQYF
DNA: TGCGCCAGCAGCTTGGGTCAGGGGATGGGCGAGCAGTACTTC

J: TRBJ2-2
D: -
V: TRBV5-1
size: -
CDR3: CASSGGGPAGELFF
DNA: TGCGCCAGCAGCGGCGGAGGGCCCGCCGGGGAGCTGTTTTTT